These 9 T cell receptor beta chains were sequenced from one sample in a study of blood T cell repertoires in COVID-19. This table comes from immunoSEQ multiplex PCR, and its TCRdb copy is limited to in-frame clones, with some not included. Of about 180,000 clones in the sample, around 85% were seen once. Input material: peripheral blood. The receptors come from a man aged 70 or older with active or convalescent COVID-19.

The chain links TRBV6-5 to TRBJ2-3, with unresolved D. The germline gives CDR1 MNHEY, CDR2 SVGAGI. This CDR3 has 16 residues. Trimming left V 3 bases short and J 1 base short, with 14 bases between. CDR3 protein: CASSYGVVPGTDTQYF. DNA of the CDR3: TGTGCCAGCAGTTATGGTGTTGTACCAGGCACAGATACGCAGTATTTT.

This chain uses TRBV5-5 with TRBJ1-1; 7 positions agree with TRBD1. The junction had 7 bases not matched to a gene; V was cut back by 4 bases and J by 1 base. CDR3 length: 15 residues. Germline CDR1 reads SGHKS; CDR2 reads YYEKEE (reference sequence). In DNA, the CDR3 is TGTGCCAGCAGCCGCGAGGGACAGCCGAACACTGAAGCTTTCTTT. It codes for CASSREGQPNTEAFF.

The V gene is TRBV18, the J gene TRBJ1-2, with a tentative D call TRBD1 (6 bases). CDR3 length: 15 residues. Between the trimmed V and J ends, which lost 0 bases and 2 bases, there was a span of 10 bases. Germline V CDR1 and CDR2: KGHSH, LQKENI. CDR3 coding DNA: TGTGCCAGCTCACCACCTGACAGGTCGAACTATGGCTACACCTTC. It yields the protein CASSPPDRSNYGYTF.

This clone occurred once. The V gene is TRBV6-6, the J gene TRBJ2-5; TRBD1 matches 7 bases. Germline V gene sequence: CDR1 MNHNY, CDR2 SVGAGI (reference sequence). The length of the CDR3 is 15 residues. J gave up 7 bases and V 6 bases, and 14 bases lay outside the gene matches. CDR3 region: CASRQGTEGRRTQYF. DNA for the CDR3: TGTGCCAGCAGACAAGGGACAGAGGGAAGAAGGACCCAGTACTTC.

V gene TRBV21-1 combines with J gene TRBJ2-7; the DNA was not compared with TRBD1, the D call given in the table. TRBV21-1 is a pseudogene. This CDR3 is 13 amino acids long. This CDR3 is CASRQTRSYEQYF. In nucleotides, the CDR3 is TGTGCCAGCAGACAGACACGTTCCTACGAGCAGTACTTC.

Note on this clone: At the DNA level, this CDR3 is encoded by other sequences in the same sample as well. The chain links TRBV12-3 or TRBV12-4 to TRBJ1-2, with TRBD1 matching over 8 bases. This CDR3 has 13 amino acids. Germline trimming cut 2 bases from V and 4 bases from J; bases unmatched to any gene: 0. The CDR3: CASSLTGGYGYTF. In DNA form, the CDR3 reads TGTGCCAGCAGTTTAACAGGGGGCTATGGCTACACCTTC.

The chain is built from TRBV12-3 or TRBV12-4 and TRBJ2-5, with a possible D match to TRBD2 (6 bases). The CDR3 extends over 11 amino acids. The germline V and J ends were trimmed by 3 bases and 9 bases, with 8 bases remaining between them. The CDR3 sequence is CASSLGGAQYF. The CDR3 DNA sequence: TGTGCCAGCAGTTTGGGCGGGGCCCAGTACTTC.

The J gene is TRBJ2-5, the V gene TRBV5-6, with D maybe TRBD1 (5 bases). The CDR3 totals 14 residues. The V gene lost 3 bases and the J gene lost 4 bases, with 13 bases spanning the gap. From germline, CDR1 is SGHDT and CDR2 YYEEEE. The CDR3 here is CASSSPTGAETQYF. The CDR3 nucleotides read TGTGCCAGCAGCTCCCCCACTGGGGCAGAGACCCAGTACTTC.

V and J are TRBV19 and TRBJ1-5, with D possibly matching TRBD1 (5 bases). Deletions cut 5 bases from V and 1 base from J, with 12 bases between. Germline V lookup: CDR1 LNHDA, CDR2 SQIVND (reference sequence). CDR3 size: 15 residues. In nucleotides, the CDR3 is TGTGCCAGTAGTCGGGGGTCGTTGAGCAATCAGCCCCAGCATTTT. Its protein product is CASSRGSLSNQPQHF.